This TCR beta chain was obtained from a study of T-cell reconstitution after alpha-beta-depleted transplantation in children. The V gene end was trimmed by 6 bases and the J gene end by 2 bases; junction bases not matched to a gene: 14. Germline assignment: CDR1 SQVTM and CDR2 ANQGSEA. This CDR3 comprises 19 residues. This clonotype occurred a few times. Unique molecular identifiers tagged the TCRbeta library. Via MiXCR, TCRdb re-called the PCR reads, giving one row per CDR3 protein. The data show just under 250,000 distinct CDR3 sequences, more than 20% seen once. This clonotype was obtained from a girl aged 2 to 10 with Fanconi anemia, due to receive a stem cell transplant. This material consisted of PBMCs, taken before TCRalphabeta/CD19-depleted stem cell transplant. The rearrangement uses TRBV29-1 and TRBJ2-6; 12 nucleotides agree with TRBD1. The CDR3 region is CSVWGGTGGLPTGANVLTF. Here the CDR3 DNA reads TGCAGCGTGTGGGGGGGGACAGGGGGCTTGCCGACTGGGGCCAACGTCCTGACTTTC. Full variable domain (missing parts from reference TRBV29-1 and TRBJ2-6): SAVISQKPSRDICQRGTSLTIQCQVDSQVTMMFWYRQQPGQSLTLIATANQGSEATYESGFVIDKFPISRPNLTFSTLTVSNMSPEDSSIYLCSVWGGTGGLPTGANVLTFGAGSRLTVL.